This TCR beta chain was recorded in a study of T cells of healthy individuals. There are a few counts of this clonotype. This CDR3 is built from 16 residues. TCRdb re-derived calls from the 5' RACE reads in MiXCR, one entry per CDR3 protein. This table has more than 85,000 distinct CDR3 sequences, roughly 18% appearing once. The receptor was derived from a human donor in good health. This chain uses TRBV21-1 with TRBJ1-6; TRBD1, the table's D call, lacks a check against the DNA. TRBV21-1 is annotated as a pseudogene. The CDR3 loop is CASSKPDRGPSSPLHF. CDR3 DNA: TGTGCCAGCAGCAAGCCGGACAGGGGGCCGAGTTCACCCCTCCACTTT.